The 28 T cell receptor beta chains below were found in one sample sequenced in a study of cytomegalovirus exposure and HLA in healthy donors. Primers for the PCR totalled 60 Vbeta and 13 Jbeta. Sequencing used immunoSEQ multiplex PCR; TCRdb keeps in-frame clones, though not all of them. The sample yields 100,000 to 120,000 clones, 67% seen once. The sequencing sample was made of PBMCs. The receptors here all came from a man younger than 35 in good health and CMV-seropositive.

The V and J genes are TRBV2 and TRBJ2-3, with a weak D call TRBD2 (6 bases). The V end was cut by 8 bases, the J end by 4 bases, with 19 bases between. This CDR3 comprises 15 residues. Germline V CDR1 and CDR2: SNHLY, FYNNEI. Here the CDR3 DNA reads TGTGCCAGCGGGTTGGGTTTTAGACTAGCAGATACGCAGTATTTT. Translation gives CASGLGFRLADTQYF.

This clone has only a few counts. V gene TRBV25-1 combines with J gene TRBJ1-1, with D possibly TRBD1 on 5 matching bases. Trimming took 5 bases from V and 1 from J, leaving 11 bases between them. The germline gives CDR1 MGHDK, CDR2 SYGVNS. The CDR3 has 14 amino acids. The DNA for the CDR3 is TGTGCCAGCAGTAACTATCAGGGGAACACTGAAGCTTTCTTT. Its protein is CASSNYQGNTEAFF.

In its sample, this clone was seen a few times. The chain recombines TRBV6-1 with TRBJ1-2, with a possible D match to TRBD1 (5 bases). Germline CDR1 MNHNS, CDR2 SASEGT. The CDR3 loop spans 13 amino acids. The V end was cut by 5 bases, the J end by 10 bases, with 17 bases between. DNA for the CDR3: TGTGCCAGCAGTCCCCGCGGGGCGGGATTCTACACCTTC. This translates into CASSPRGAGFYTF.

The rearrangement links TRBV9 to TRBJ2-6; tentatively, D is TRBD2 (7 bases). Germline V lookup: CDR1 SGDLS, CDR2 YYNGEE. Between the trimmed V and J ends, which lost 1 base and 0 bases, there was a span of 20 bases. The CDR3 has 20 amino acids. DNA of the CDR3: TGTGCCAGCAGCGTAAGGGGGGGGCTCTTGACCAACTCTGGGGCCAACGTCCTGACTTTC. Residues: CASSVRGGLLTNSGANVLTF.

This chain uses TRBV2 with TRBJ2-5; D gene ambiguous. The ends were cut back, 1 base at V and 1 base at J, with 7 bases in the middle. The germline V gene encodes CDR1 SNHLY and CDR2 FYNNEI. The CDR3 runs to 14 residues. The CDR3 reads CASSEVRFQETQYF. Written as DNA, the CDR3 is TGTGCCAGCAGTGAAGTGCGGTTCCAAGAGACCCAGTACTTC.

V gene TRBV6-6 combines with J gene TRBJ2-5; TRBD1 matches 8 bases. V trimming: 5 bases; J trimming: 5 bases; junction bases outside the gene matches: 10. This CDR3 comprises 15 residues. Germline CDR1 MNHNY, CDR2 SVGAGI (reference sequence). As DNA, the CDR3 is TGTGCCAGCAGTCGCGGACAGGGCGGTTCGGAGACCCAGTACTTC. Protein sequence: CASSRGQGGSETQYF.

The chain is built from TRBV10-1 and TRBJ2-7; TRBD2 matches 13 bases. The ends lost 3 bases at V and 6 bases at J; junction bases unmatched: 8. Per the germline V gene, CDR1 is WNHNN and CDR2 is SYGVQD (reference sequence). The CDR3 consists of 16 residues. The CDR3 protein is CASSESGLAGRIEQYV. As DNA, the CDR3 is TGCGCCAGCAGTGAATCGGGACTAGCGGGGAGGATCGAGCAGTACGTC.

This chain uses TRBV5-4 with TRBJ1-1; possible D gene TRBD1, 6 bases. Germline V gives CDR1 SGHNT, CDR2 YYREEE (reference sequence). Trimming removed 2 bases at V and 4 bases at J, with 15 bases between. CDR3 length equals 15 residues. CDR3 loop: CASSFRRGQGTEAFF. The CDR3 bases are TGTGCCAGCAGCTTTAGGCGGGGGCAGGGCACTGAAGCTTTCTTT. Using reference TRBV5-4 and TRBJ1-1 for the parts outside the CDR3, the full variable domain is ETGVTQSPTHLIKTRGQQVTLRCSSQSGHNTVSWYQQALGQGPQFIFQYYREEENGRGNFPPRFSGLQFPNYSSELNVNALELDDSALYLCASSFRRGQGTEAFFGQGTRLTVV.

This rearrangement joins TRBV7-9 to TRBJ1-2; D is uncertain. Germline CDR1 SEHNR, CDR2 FQNEAQ (reference sequence). CDR3 size: 14 residues. V was pared by 0 bases and J by 2 bases, with 7 bases between. The DNA of the CDR3 is TGTGCCAGCAGCTTAGCCCCAGTAAACTATGGCTACACCTTC. The encoded protein is CASSLAPVNYGYTF.

The chain links TRBV28 to TRBJ1-2; TRBD1 agrees at 9 bases. Germline lookup yields CDR1 MDHEN and CDR2 SYDVKM. With 3 bases clipped from V and 13 bases from J, the junction kept 15 bases outside the gene matches. CDR3 length: 15 residues. The CDR3 reads CASSFGGTGSGGATF. The CDR3 DNA reads as TGTGCCAGCAGTTTTGGCGGGACAGGGAGTGGGGGGGCCACCTTC.

The chain uses TRBV15 and TRBJ1-5; no clear D gene. The CDR3 covers 13 residues. V was clipped by 5 bases and J by 4 bases, with 9 bases between them. CDR1 is LNHNV and CDR2 is YYDKDF in the germline V gene (reference sequence). CDR3 DNA sequence: TGTGCCACCAGCGACACTAGGAATCAGCCCCAGCATTTT. This codes for CATSDTRNQPQHF.

This clone was observed a few times. The chain joins TRBV4-1 to TRBJ2-7; possibly TRBD1 for D (6 bases). Germline CDR1 and CDR2: MGHRA and YSYEKL. With 4 bases removed from V and 0 bases from J, the gap between germline ends came to 10 bases. The CDR3 has 14 amino acids. CDR3 region: CASSPRDTSYEQYV. CDR3 bases: TGCGCCAGCAGCCCCCGGGACACCTCCTACGAGCAGTACGTC.

The chain carries TRBV29-1 and TRBJ2-3, with 16 bases fitting TRBD2. The CDR3 totals 16 residues. J was trimmed by 5 bases and V by 6 bases; bases with no gene match: 8. Germline CDR1 SQVTM, CDR2 ANQGSEA. In DNA form, the CDR3 reads TGCAGCGTCCCGGGACTAGCGGGGGGGAGACTAGATACGCAGTATTTT. Translation gives CSVPGLAGGRLDTQYF.

In DNA form, the CDR3 reads TGTGCCAGCAGCCTGGAGCGGGGTCTGGATACGCAGTATTTT. It yields the protein CASSLERGLDTQYF. V usage is TRBV5-4 and J usage is TRBJ2-3, with 7 bases aligning to TRBD2. Per the germline V gene, CDR1 is SGHNT and CDR2 is YYREEE (reference sequence). The CDR3 has 14 residues. V trimming: 4 bases; J trimming: 6 bases; junction bases outside the gene matches: 8.

This clone was seen only a few times. J is TRBJ1-1 and V is TRBV5-6; 10 bases align to TRBD1. The CDR3 loop spans 14 amino acids. The V segment lost 1 base and the J segment 5 bases; nucleotides outside the gene matches: 2. Per germline, CDR1 SGHDT and CDR2 YYEEEE. The CDR3 DNA follows: TGTGCCAGCAGCTTGCGGACAGGGGGAACTGAAGCTTTCTTT. It specifies CASSLRTGGTEAFF.

The chain carries TRBV10-2 and TRBJ2-7, with a weak D call TRBD1 (5 bases). Trimming removed 5 bases at V and 3 bases at J, with 8 bases between. The CDR3 length is 12 residues. CDR1 WSHSY and CDR2 SAAADI come from the germline V gene. CDR3 amino acids: CASSTDSYEQYV. The DNA of the CDR3 is TGCGCCAGCAGTACTGACAGCTACGAGCAGTACGTC.

The chain carries TRBV29-1 and TRBJ2-1; weak D call: TRBD1 (6 bases). Trimming left V 6 bases short and J 1 base short, with 16 bases between. Germline V CDR1 and CDR2: SQVTM, ANQGSEA. The CDR3 spans 15 residues. CDR3 DNA sequence: TGCAGCGTGACCCCATTGGGGGCTTCCTACAATGAGCAGTTCTTC. Protein product: CSVTPLGASYNEQFF.

V gene TRBV28 combines with J gene TRBJ1-1; 9 bases map to TRBD1. The CDR3 runs 17 residues. Germline V gene lookup returns CDR1 MDHEN and CDR2 SYDVKM. After removal of 7 bases from V and 3 bases from J, the junction contained 15 bases not matched to a gene. CDR3 region: CASNNPPGTGSDTEAFF. The CDR3 nucleotides are TGTGCCAGCAATAATCCCCCCGGGACAGGGTCCGACACTGAAGCTTTCTTT.

The chain combines TRBV11-1 with TRBJ2-6, with no clear D. Trimming took 5 bases from V and 2 from J, leaving 13 bases between them. This CDR3 region has 16 residues. The germline gives CDR1 SGHAT, CDR2 FQDESV (reference sequence). The CDR3 spells CASSPESLAGANVLTF. CDR3 nucleotide sequence: TGTGCCAGCAGCCCTGAGAGCCTGGCTGGGGCCAACGTCCTGACTTTC.

This clone was observed once. CDR3 nucleotides: TGTGCCACCAGCGACCGGGACAGGACCTACGAGCAGTACGTC. Translating gives CATSDRDRTYEQYV. The chain is built from TRBV15 and TRBJ2-7; TRBD1 aligns across 8 bases. The germline CDR1 and CDR2 sequences are LNHNV and YYDKDF (reference sequence). The CDR3 runs 14 residues. The J segment lost 2 bases and the V segment lost 5 bases, leaving 5 bases of the junction unmatched.

V and J are TRBV2 and TRBJ2-1; D might be TRBD1 (5 bases). The germline gives CDR1 SNHLY, CDR2 FYNNEI. The CDR3 loop spans 15 amino acids. V lost 9 bases and J lost 7, with 22 bases in between. CDR3 nucleotides: TGTGCCAGTCCTCAAGTGGGGCGGTTGGGGAATGAGCAGTTCTTC. Its translation: CASPQVGRLGNEQFF.

This sequence joins TRBV19 and TRBJ1-1, with D possibly TRBD1 on 5 matching bases. This CDR3 spans 12 amino acids. The germline gives CDR1 LNHDA, CDR2 SQIVND (reference sequence). The V end was cut by 5 bases, the J end by 3 bases, with 7 bases between. The CDR3 here is CASSWGYTEAFF. In nucleotides, the CDR3 is TGTGCCAGTAGTTGGGGCTACACTGAAGCTTTCTTT.

The V and J genes are TRBV14 and TRBJ1-4; the match to TRBD1 covers 10 bases. The CDR3 length is 14 residues. CDR1 and CDR2 from the germline V gene are SGHDN and FVKESK. V shed 4 bases, J shed 8 bases, and the junction held 4 bases outside the gene matches. The CDR3 DNA sequence: TGTGCCAGCAGCCGACAGGGGGCCGCAGAAAAACTGTTTTTT. Translated, it gives CASSRQGAAEKLFF.

In its sample, this clone was seen once. The rearrangement links TRBV6-6 to TRBJ1-5, with 10 nucleotides matching TRBD1. Germline CDR1 reads MNHNY; CDR2 reads SVGAGI (reference sequence). Losses at the gene ends were 8 bases for V and 5 bases for J; bases not matched to a gene: 12. The CDR3 spans 16 residues. CDR3 protein: CASGPPGQGKDQPQHF. DNA of the CDR3: TGTGCCAGCGGACCTCCGGGACAGGGGAAAGATCAGCCCCAGCATTTT.

The J gene is TRBJ2-2, the V gene TRBV19; D call uncertain. This CDR3 is 12 amino acids long. V was clipped by 5 bases and J by 6 bases, with 7 bases between them. Germline V lookup: CDR1 LNHDA, CDR2 SQIVND (reference sequence). CDR3 DNA: TGTGCCAGTAGTTCACAGTCCGGGGAGCTGTTTTTT. It yields the protein CASSSQSGELFF.

This chain links TRBV7-2 with TRBJ2-5; 8 bases match TRBD2. The CDR3 totals 17 residues. After removal of 2 bases from V and 2 bases from J, the junction contained 10 bases not matched to a gene. Germline V gene sequence: CDR1 SGHTA, CDR2 FQGNSA. CDR3 nucleotides: TGTGCCAGCAGCTTACGAGCGGGAGTGATGGGGCAAGAGACCCAGTACTTC. Translating it yields CASSLRAGVMGQETQYF.

This clone was counted between two and nine times. The rearrangement uses TRBV5-1 and TRBJ2-7, with a tentative D call TRBD1 (6 bases). The V end was cut by 0 bases, the J end by 6 bases, with 13 bases between. Per germline, CDR1 SGHRS and CDR2 YFSETQ. There are 14 residues in the CDR3. The CDR3 nucleotides are TGCGCCAGCAGCTTGGAGGGACAACCTTTCGAGCAGTACGTC. This gives the protein CASSLEGQPFEQYV.

The V and J genes are TRBV5-1 and TRBJ2-6; D is perhaps TRBD1 (6 bases). The CDR3 is 15 residues long. Trimming shortened V by 5 bases and J by 0 bases, and 9 bases separated the two germline ends. Germline CDR1 is SGHRS and CDR2 is YFSETQ. DNA for the CDR3: TGCGCCAGCAGTTGGGGGCGCTCTGGGGCCAACGTCCTGACTTTC. This gives the protein CASSWGRSGANVLTF.